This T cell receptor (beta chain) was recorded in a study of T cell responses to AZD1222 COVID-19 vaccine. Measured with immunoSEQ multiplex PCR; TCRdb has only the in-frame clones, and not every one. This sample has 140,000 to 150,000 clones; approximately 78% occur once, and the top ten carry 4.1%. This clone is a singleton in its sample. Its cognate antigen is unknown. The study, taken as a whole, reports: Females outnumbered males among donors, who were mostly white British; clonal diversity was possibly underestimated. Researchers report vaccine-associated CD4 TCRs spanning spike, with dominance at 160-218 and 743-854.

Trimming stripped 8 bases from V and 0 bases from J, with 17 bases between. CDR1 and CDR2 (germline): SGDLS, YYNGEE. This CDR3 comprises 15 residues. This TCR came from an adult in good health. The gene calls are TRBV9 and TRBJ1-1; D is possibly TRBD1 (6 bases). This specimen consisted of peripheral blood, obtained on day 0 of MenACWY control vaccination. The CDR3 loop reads CASSTGSWMNTEAFF. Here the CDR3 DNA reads TGTGCCAGTTCAACAGGGAGCTGGATGAACACTGAAGCTTTCTTT. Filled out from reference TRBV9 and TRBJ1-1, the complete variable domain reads DSGVTQTPKHLITATGQRVTLRCSPRSGDLSVYWYQQSLDQGLQFLIQYYNGEERAKGNILERFSAQQFPDLHSELNLSSLELGDSALYFCASSTGSWMNTEAFFGQGTRLTVV.